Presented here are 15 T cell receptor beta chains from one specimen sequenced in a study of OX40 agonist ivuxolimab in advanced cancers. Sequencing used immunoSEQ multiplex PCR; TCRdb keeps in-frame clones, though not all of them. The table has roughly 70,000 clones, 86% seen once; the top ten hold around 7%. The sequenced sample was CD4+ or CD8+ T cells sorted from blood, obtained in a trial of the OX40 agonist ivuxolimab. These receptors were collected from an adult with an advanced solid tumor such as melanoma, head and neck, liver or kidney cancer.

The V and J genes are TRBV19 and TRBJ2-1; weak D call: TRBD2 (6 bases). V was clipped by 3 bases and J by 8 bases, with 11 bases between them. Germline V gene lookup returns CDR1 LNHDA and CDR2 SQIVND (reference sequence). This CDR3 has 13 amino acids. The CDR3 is CASSILTSHEQFF. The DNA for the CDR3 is TGTGCCAGTAGTATTCTAACTAGCCATGAGCAGTTCTTC.

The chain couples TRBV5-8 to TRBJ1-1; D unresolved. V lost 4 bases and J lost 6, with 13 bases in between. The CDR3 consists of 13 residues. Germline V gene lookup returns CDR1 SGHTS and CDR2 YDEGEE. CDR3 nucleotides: TGTGCCAGCAGCAGGTCCCCTAACTCTGAAGCTTTCTTT. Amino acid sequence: CASSRSPNSEAFF.

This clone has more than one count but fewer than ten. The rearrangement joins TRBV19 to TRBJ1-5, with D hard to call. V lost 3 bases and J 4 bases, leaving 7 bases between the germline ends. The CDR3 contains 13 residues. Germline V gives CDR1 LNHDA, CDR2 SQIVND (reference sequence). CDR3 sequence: CASSITVNQPQHF. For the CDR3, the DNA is TGTGCCAGTAGTATCACAGTTAATCAGCCCCAGCATTTT.

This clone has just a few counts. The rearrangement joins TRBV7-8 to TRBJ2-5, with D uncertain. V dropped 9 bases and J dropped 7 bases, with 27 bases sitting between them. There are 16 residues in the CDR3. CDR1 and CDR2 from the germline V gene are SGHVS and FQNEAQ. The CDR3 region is CASLPPLRFRKGTQYF. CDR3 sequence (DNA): TGTGCCAGTTTACCCCCCCTCCGGTTTCGCAAAGGGACCCAGTACTTC.

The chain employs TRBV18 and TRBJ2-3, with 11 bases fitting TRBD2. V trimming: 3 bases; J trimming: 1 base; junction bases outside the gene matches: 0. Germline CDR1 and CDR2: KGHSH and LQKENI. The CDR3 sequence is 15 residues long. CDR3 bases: TGTGCCAGCTCACCGGGACTAGCGGGCACAGATACGCAGTATTTT. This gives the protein CASSPGLAGTDTQYF.

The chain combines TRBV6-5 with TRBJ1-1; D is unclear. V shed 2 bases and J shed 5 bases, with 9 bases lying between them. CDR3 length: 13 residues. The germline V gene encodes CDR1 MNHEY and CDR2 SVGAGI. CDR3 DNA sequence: TGTGCCAGCAGTTACAGGGTGAGGACTGAAGCTTTCTTT. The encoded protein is CASSYRVRTEAFF.

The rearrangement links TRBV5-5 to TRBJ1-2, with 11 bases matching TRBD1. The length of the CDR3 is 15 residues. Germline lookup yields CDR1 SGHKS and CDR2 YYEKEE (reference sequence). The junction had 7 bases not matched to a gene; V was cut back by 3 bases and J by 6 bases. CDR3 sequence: CASSSARTGGNGYTF. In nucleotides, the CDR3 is TGTGCCAGCAGCTCGGCACGGACAGGGGGCAATGGCTACACCTTC.

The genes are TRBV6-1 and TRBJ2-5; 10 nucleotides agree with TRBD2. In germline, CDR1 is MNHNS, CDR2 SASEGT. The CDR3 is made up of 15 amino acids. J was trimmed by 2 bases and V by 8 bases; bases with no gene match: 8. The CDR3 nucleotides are TGTGCCAGCCGCAGACTAGCGGGTACTCAAGAGACCCAGTACTTC. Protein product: CASRRLAGTQETQYF.

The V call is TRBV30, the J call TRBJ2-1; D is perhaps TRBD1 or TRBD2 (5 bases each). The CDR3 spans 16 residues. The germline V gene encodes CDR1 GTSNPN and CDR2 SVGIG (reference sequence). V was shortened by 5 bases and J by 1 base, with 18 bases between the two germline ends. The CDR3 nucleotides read TGTGCCTGGGTGGGGGATAGGTGGGGATCCTACAATGAGCAGTTCTTC. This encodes CAWVGDRWGSYNEQFF.

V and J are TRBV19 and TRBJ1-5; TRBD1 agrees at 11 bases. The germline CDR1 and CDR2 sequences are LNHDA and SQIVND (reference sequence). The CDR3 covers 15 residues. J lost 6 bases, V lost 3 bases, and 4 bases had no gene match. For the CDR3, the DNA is TGTGCCAGTAGTATCGGGACAGGGGGGCCTCAGCCCCAGCATTTT. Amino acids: CASSIGTGGPQPQHF.

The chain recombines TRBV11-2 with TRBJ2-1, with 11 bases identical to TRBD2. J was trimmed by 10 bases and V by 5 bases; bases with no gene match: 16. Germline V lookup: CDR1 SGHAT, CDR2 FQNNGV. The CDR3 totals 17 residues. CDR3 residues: CASSPQRTSGGLWEQFF. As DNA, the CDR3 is TGTGCCAGCAGCCCCCAGCGTACTAGCGGGGGTCTTTGGGAGCAGTTCTTC.

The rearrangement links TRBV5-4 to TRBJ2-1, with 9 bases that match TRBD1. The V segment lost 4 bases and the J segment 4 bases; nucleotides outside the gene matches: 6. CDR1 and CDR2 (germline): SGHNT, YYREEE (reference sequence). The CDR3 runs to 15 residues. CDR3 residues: CASSEQGATYNEQFF. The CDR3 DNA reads TGTGCCAGCAGCGAACAGGGGGCGACATACAATGAGCAGTTCTTC.

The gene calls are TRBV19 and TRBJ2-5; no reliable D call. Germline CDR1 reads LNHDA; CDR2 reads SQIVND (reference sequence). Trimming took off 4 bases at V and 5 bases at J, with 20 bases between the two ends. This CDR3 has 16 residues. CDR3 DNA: TGTGCCAGTAGTAAAATTCTACTTTCGTGGGATGAGACCCAGTACTTC. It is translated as CASSKILLSWDETQYF.

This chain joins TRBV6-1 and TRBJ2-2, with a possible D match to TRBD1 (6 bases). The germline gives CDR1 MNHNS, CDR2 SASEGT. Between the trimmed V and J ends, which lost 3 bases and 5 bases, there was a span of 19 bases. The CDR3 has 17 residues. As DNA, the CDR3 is TGTGCCAGCAGTGACGCCTGGGACAAGGTTAAGACCGGGGAGCTGTTTTTT. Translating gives CASSDAWDKVKTGELFF.

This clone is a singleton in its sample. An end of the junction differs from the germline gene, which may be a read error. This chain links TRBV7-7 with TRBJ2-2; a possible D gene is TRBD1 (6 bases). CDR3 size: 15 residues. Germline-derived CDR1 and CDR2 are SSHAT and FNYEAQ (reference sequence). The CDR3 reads CASSQGQPGTGELFF. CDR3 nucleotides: TGTGCTAGCAGCCAGGGGCAACCGGGGACCGGGGAGCTGTTTTTT.